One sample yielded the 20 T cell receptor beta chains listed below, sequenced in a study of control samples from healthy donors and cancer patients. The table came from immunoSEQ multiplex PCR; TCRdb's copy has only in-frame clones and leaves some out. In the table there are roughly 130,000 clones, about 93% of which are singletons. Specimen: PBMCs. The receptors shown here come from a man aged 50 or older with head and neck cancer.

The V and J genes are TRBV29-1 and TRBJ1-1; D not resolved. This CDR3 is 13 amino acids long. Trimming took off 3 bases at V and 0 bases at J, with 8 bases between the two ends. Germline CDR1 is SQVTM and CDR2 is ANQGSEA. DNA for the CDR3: TGCAGCGTTGAGAAGGGTATGAACACTGAAGCTTTCTTT. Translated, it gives CSVEKGMNTEAFF.

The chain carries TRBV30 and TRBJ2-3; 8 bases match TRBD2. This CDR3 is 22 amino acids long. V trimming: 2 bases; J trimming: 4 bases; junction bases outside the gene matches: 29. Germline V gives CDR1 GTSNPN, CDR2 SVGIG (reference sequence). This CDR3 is CAWSLMIYPGLGEMGLPDTQYF. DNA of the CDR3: TGTGCCTGGAGTCTCATGATCTATCCGGGACTAGGGGAGATGGGACTCCCAGATACGCAGTATTTT.

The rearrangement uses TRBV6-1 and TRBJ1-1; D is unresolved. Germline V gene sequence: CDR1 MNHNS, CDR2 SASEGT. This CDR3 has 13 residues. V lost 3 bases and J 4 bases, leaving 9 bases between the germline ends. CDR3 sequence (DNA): TGTGCCAGCAGTGATCTGGGAGGCACTGAAGCTTTCTTT. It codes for CASSDLGGTEAFF.

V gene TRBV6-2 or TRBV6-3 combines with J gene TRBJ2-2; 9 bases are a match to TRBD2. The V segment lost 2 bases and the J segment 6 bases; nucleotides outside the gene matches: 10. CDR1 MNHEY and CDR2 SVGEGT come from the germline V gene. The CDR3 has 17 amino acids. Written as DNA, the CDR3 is TGTGCCAGCAGTTACGAATCGCGGGGGGGCCCGTCCGGGGAGCTGTTTTTT. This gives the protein CASSYESRGGPSGELFF.

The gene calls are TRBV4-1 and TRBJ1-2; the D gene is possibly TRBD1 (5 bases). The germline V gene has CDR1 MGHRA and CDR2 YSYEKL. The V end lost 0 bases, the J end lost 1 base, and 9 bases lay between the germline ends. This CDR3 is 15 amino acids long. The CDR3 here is CASSQDPGVNYGYTF. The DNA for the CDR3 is TGCGCCAGCAGCCAAGATCCGGGGGTTAACTATGGCTACACCTTC.

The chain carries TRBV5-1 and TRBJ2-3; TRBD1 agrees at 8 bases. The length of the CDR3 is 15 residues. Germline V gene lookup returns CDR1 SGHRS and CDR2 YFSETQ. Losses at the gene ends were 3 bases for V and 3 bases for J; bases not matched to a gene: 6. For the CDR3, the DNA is TGCGCCAGCAGCTCCGGACAGGGATGGACAGATACGCAGTATTTT. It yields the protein CASSSGQGWTDTQYF.

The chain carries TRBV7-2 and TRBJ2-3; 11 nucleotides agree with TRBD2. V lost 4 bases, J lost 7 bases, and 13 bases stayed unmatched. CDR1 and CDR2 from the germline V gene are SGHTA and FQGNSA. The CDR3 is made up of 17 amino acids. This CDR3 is CASSSSSGGPVAYTQYF. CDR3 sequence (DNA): TGTGCCAGCAGCTCGTCTAGCGGGGGGCCTGTTGCATATACGCAGTATTTT.

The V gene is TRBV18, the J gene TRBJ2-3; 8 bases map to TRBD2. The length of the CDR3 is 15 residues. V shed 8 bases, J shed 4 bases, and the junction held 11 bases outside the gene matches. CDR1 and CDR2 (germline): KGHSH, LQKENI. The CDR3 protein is CASLPKGTRSDTQYF. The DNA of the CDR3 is TGTGCCAGCCTACCCAAGGGGACTAGATCAGATACGCAGTATTTT.

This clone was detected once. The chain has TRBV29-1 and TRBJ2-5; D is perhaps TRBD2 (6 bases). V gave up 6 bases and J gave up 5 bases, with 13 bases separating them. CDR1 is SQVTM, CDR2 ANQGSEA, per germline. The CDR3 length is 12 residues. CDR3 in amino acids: CSVIQAGETQYF. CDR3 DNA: TGCAGCGTCATACAGGCGGGGGAGACCCAGTACTTC. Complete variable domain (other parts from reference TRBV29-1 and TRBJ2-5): SAVISQKPSRDICQRGTSLTIQCQVDSQVTMMFWYRQQPGQSLTLIATANQGSEATYESGFVIDKFPISRPNLTFSTLTVSNMSPEDSSIYLCSVIQAGETQYFGPGTRLLVL.

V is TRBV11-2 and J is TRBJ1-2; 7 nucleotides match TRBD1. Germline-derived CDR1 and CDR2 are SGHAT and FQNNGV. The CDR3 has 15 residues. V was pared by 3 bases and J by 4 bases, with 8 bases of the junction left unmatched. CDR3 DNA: TGTGCCAGCAGCTTGACAGGGAGAGCTGGCTATGGCTACACCTTC. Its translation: CASSLTGRAGYGYTF.

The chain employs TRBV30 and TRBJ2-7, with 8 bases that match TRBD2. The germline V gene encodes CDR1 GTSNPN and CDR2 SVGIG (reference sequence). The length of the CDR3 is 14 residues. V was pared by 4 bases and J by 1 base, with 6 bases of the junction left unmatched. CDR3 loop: CAWTPGTRSYEQYF. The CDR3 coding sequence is TGTGCCTGGACCCCCGGGACTAGATCCTACGAGCAGTACTTC.

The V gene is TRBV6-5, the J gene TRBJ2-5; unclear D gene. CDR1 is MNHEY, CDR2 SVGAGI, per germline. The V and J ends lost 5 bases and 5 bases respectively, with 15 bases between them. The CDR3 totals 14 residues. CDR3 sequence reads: CASSRTGWVETQYF. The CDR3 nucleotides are TGTGCCAGCAGTCGGACCGGGTGGGTGGAGACCCAGTACTTC.

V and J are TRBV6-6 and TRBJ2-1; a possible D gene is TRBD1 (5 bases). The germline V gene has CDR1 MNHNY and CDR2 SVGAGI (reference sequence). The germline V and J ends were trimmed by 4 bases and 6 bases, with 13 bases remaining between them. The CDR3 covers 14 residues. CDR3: CASSSGQGVNEQFF. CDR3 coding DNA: TGTGCCAGCAGTTCCGGGCAGGGTGTCAATGAGCAGTTCTTC.

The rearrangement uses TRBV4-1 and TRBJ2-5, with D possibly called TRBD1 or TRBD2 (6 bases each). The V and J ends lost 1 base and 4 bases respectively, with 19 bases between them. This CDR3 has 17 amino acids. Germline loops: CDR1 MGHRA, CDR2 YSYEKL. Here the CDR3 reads CASSQGRDKWVLETQYF. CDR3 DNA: TGCGCCAGCAGCCAAGGGAGGGACAAGTGGGTCCTAGAGACCCAGTACTTC.

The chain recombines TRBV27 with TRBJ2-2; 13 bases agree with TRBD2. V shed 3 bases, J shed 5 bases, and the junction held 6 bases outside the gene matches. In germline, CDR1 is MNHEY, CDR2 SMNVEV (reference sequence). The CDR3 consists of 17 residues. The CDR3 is CASSFLLAGGRTGELFF. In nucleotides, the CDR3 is TGTGCCAGCAGTTTCCTACTAGCGGGGGGGCGGACCGGGGAGCTGTTTTTT.

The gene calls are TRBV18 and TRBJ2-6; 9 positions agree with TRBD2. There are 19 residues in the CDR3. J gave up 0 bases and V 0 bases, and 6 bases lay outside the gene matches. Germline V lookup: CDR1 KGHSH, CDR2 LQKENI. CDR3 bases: TGTGCCAGCTCACCACCGAATAGCGGGGGAAGCTCTGGGGCCAACGTCCTGACTTTC. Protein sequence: CASSPPNSGGSSGANVLTF.

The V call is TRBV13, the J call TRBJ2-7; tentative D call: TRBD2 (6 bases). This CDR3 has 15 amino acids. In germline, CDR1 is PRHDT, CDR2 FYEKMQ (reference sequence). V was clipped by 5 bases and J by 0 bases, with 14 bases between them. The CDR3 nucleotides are TGTGCCAGCAGCCCTCCAACCGGGAGCTCCTACGAGCAGTACTTC. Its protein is CASSPPTGSSYEQYF.

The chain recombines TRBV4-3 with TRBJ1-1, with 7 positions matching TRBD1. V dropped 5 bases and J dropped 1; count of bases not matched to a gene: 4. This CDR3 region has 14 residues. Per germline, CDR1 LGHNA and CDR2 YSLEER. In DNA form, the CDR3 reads TGCGCCAGCAGCGTTTGGACAGGGAACACTGAAGCTTTCTTT. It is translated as CASSVWTGNTEAFF.

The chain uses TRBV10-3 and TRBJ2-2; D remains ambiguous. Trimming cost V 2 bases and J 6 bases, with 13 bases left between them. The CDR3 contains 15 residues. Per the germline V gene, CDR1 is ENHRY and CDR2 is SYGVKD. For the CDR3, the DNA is TGTGCCATCAGTGAGCTCTCTACTGGCTCCGGGGAGCTGTTTTTT. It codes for CAISELSTGSGELFF.

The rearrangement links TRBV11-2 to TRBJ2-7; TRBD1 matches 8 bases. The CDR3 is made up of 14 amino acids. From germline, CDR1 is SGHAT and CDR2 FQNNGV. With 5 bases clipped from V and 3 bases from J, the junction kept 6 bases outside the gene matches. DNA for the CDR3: TGTGCCAGCAGCACCGGGACAGGCGTCTACGAGCAGTACTTC. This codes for CASSTGTGVYEQYF.